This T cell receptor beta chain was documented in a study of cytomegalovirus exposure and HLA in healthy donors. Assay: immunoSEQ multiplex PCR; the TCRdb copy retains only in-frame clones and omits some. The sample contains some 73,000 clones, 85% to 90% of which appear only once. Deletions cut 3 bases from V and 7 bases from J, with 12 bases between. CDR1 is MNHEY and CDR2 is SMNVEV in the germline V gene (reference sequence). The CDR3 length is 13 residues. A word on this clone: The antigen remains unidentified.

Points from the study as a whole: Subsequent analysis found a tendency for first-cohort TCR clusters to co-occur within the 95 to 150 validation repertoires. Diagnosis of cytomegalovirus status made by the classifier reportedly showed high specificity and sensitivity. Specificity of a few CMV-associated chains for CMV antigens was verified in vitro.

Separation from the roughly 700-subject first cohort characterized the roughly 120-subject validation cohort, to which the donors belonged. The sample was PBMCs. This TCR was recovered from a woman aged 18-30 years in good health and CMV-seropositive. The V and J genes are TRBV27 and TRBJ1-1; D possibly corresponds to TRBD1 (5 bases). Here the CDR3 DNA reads TGTGCCAGCAGTTTCGACCAGCAGGGTGAAGCTTTCTTT. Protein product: CASSFDQQGEAFF.